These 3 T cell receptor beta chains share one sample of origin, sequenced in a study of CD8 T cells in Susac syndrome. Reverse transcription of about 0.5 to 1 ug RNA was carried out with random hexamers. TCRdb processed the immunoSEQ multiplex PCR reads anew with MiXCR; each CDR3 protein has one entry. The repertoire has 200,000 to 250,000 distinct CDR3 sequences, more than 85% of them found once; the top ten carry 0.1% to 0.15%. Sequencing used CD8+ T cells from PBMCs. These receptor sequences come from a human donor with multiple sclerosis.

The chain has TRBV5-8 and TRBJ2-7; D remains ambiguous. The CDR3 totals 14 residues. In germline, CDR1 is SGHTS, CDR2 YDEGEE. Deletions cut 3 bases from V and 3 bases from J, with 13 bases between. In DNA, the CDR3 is TGTGCCAGCAGCTACACCGGACGTGGCTACGAGCAGTACTTC. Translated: CASSYTGRGYEQYF.

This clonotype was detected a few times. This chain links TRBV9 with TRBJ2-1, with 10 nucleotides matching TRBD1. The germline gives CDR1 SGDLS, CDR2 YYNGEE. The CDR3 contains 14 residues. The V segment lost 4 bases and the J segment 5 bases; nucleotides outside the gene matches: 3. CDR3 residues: CASSPGTGDNEQFF. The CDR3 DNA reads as TGTGCCAGCAGCCCCGGGACAGGGGACAATGAGCAGTTCTTC.

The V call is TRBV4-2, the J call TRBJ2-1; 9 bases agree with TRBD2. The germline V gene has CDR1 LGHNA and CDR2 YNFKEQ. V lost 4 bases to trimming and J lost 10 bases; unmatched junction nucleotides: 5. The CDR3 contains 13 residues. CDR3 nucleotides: TGTGCCAGCAGCCCCGTAGCGGGAGACGAGCAGTTCTTC. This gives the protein CASSPVAGDEQFF.